This T cell receptor (beta chain) appears in the sequencing data of a study of T cells in localized non-small cell lung cancer. The repertoire was sequenced with immunoSEQ multiplex PCR; TCRdb's copy has only in-frame clones and lacks some. The sample includes fewer than 35,000 clones, roughly nine tenths seen only once; the top ten take about 3.2%. Study results and caveats: Adjacent lung exhibited a median of 57 among the 100 most abundant tumor clones.

Turning to this clone: The antigen is not known.

The clonotype comes from a female donor of 60 years or more with stage I lung adenocarcinoma. Sequences were derived from peripheral blood, sampled before any cancer treatment.

CDR3 region: CAGQGLADGEQYF. The CDR3 nucleotides are TGTGCCGGCCAGGGACTAGCGGATGGGGAGCAGTACTTC. V usage is TRBV10-3 and J usage is TRBJ2-7; 11 bases match TRBD2. Trimming at V came to 11 bases and at J to 7 bases, leaving 10 bases not matched to a gene. Germline lookup yields CDR1 ENHRY and CDR2 SYGVKD. CDR3 length: 13 residues.